These T cell receptor beta chains were read from a single sample in a study of blood T cells in healthy people across ages. TCRdb ran MiXCR on the 5' RACE reads and lists one entry per CDR3 protein. Found here are 1.5 million to 2 million distinct CDR3 sequences, just under 50% of them singletons; the top ten hold over 2%. Sequenced material: blood. The receptors here all came from a woman between 40 and 55 years old in good health. Both conserved end residues are part of each CDR3.

j_gene | v_gene | CDR3aa
TRBJ1-2 | TRBV11-2 | CAGSFPGQGDYGYTF
TRBJ2-5 | TRBV5-1 | CASSGGRSETQYF
TRBJ2-7 | TRBV6-5 | CASSYSRSSEYEQYF
TRBJ2-3 | TRBV20-1 | CSARKPLAGDTQYF
TRBJ2-3 | TRBV25-1 | CASSAAQGPSDTQYF
TRBJ1-2 | TRBV12-3/TRBV12-4 | CASTRQAIANYGYTF
TRBJ2-1 | TRBV20-1 | CSARTSGGFEQFF
TRBJ2-3 | TRBV10-2 | CASSHSGETTDTQYF
TRBJ2-6 | TRBV27 | CASSRDRGSSGANVLTF
TRBJ2-1 | TRBV20-1 | CSRWGTGDNKQFF
TRBJ2-2 | TRBV6-6 | CASRMTGSGELFF
TRBJ2-1 | TRBV7-8 | CASAYFGGDYNEQFF
TRBJ2-5 | TRBV20-1 | CSALRWGNEQYF
TRBJ2-3 | TRBV20-1 | CSAVTGGTDTQYF
TRBJ2-7 | TRBV2 | CASSEALRGGGVPYEQYF
TRBJ2-7 | TRBV27 | CASRPSGYPYEQYF
TRBJ2-1 | TRBV5-1 | CASSLISSGGPPYNEQFF
TRBJ2-5 | TRBV6-2/TRBV6-3 | CASSYPGNFQETQYF
TRBJ2-3 | TRBV7-9 | CASSSEAGTGAMDTQYF
TRBJ1-2 | TRBV28 | CASTSLDRGQDGYTF
TRBJ2-5 | TRBV15 | CATQPGLQETQYF
TRBJ1-5 | TRBV10-3 | CAIGEDRDRVPQHF
TRBJ2-1 | TRBV20-1 | CSARHSGGLFNEQFF
TRBJ2-1 | TRBV5-6 | CASSWNLDRNPTNEQFF
TRBJ2-5 | TRBV5-4 | CASSLAADRAETQYF
TRBJ1-2 | TRBV20-1 | CSARGRRGNSYYGYTF
TRBJ2-1 | TRBV4-3 | CASSQDRTSGGYNEQFF
TRBJ2-7 | TRBV6-5 | CASQAAPLSYEQYF
TRBJ2-3 | TRBV20-1 | CSARVSPGVTDTQYF
TRBJ2-3 | TRBV9 | CASSVSSGGVDTQYF
TRBJ2-3 | TRBV29-1 | CSVEGSPSTDTQYF
NA | TRBV4-3 | CASSRLGGNEQYF